The TCR beta chain described here comes from a study of human thymus T cells. Thymus tissue for the work was resected from patients undergoing corrective heart surgery. The donor group consisted of healthy Finnish infants who were having corrective surgery for congenital heart defects. Overall study findings and caveats: Gene usage for V and J segments appeared biased in thymic and blood repertoires.

The CDR3 contains 17 residues. V lost 0 bases to trimming and J lost 0 bases, with 13 bases between them. Looked up from germline, CDR1 is SGHNT and CDR2 is YENEEA. Sequenced by immunoSEQ multiplex PCR; TCRdb stores in-frame clones only, minus some. The sample carries roughly 130,000 clones, around 94% recorded once. With regard to this clone: Its antigen is undetermined.

Input material: thymus tissue. V usage is TRBV11-3 and J usage is TRBJ2-3; the D is unclear. This clonotype originated in a boy under three years old with a congenital heart defect but otherwise immunologically healthy. Written as DNA, the CDR3 is TGTGCCAGCAGCTTAGATCATTCTTTTCTTAGCACAGATACGCAGTATTTT. Its translation: CASSLDHSFLSTDTQYF.